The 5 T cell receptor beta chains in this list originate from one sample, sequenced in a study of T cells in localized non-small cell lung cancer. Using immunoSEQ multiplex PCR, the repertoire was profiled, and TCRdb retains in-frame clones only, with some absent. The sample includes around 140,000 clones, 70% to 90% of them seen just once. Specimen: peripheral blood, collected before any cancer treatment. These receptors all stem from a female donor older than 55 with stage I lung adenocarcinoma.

CDR3 protein: CASSYLRQGDGYTF. The CDR3 nucleotides are TGTGCCAGCAGTTACCTTCGACAGGGTGATGGCTACACCTTC. The chain uses TRBV6-6 and TRBJ1-2; TRBD1 matches 7 bases. The V gene's germline CDR1 is MNHNY and CDR2 SVGAGI (reference sequence). The CDR3 runs 14 residues. With V trimmed by 2 bases and J by 6 bases, 6 bases remained unmatched.

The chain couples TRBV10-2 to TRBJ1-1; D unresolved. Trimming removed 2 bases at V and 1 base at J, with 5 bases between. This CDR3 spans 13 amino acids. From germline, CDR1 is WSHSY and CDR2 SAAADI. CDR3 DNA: TGCGCCAGCAGTGAGAGCAGGAACACTGAAGCTTTCTTT. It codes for CASSESRNTEAFF.

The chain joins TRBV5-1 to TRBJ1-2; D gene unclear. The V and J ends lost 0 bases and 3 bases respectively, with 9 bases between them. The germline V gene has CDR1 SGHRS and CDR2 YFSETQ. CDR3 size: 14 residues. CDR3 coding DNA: TGCGCCAGCAGCTTGGGTACATTCTACTATGGCTACACCTTC. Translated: CASSLGTFYYGYTF.

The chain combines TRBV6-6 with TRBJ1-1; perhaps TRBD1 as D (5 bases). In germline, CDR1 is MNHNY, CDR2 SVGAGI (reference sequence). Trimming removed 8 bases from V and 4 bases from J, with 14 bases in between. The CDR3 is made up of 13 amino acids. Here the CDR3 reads CASSSWGGTEAFF. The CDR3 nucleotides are TGTGCCAGCTCCTCCTGGGGGGGCACTGAAGCTTTCTTT.

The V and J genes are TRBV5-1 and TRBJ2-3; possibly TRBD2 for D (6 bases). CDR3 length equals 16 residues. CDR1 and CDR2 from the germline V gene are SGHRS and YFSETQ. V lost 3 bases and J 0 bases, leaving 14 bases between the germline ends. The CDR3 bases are TGCGCCAGCAGCTATACAACCCGGGAGAGCACAGATACGCAGTATTTT. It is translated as CASSYTTRESTDTQYF.